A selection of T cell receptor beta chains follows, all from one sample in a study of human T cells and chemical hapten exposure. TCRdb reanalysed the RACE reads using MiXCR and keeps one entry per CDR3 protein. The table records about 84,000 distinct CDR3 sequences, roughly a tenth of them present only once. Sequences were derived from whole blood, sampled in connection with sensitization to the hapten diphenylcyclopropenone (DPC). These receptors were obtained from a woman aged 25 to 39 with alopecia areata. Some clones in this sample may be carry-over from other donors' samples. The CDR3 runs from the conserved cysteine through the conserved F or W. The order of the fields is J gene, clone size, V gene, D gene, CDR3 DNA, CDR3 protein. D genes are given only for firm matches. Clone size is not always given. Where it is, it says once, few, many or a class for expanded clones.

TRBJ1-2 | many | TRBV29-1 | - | TGCAGCACCGTCTATCAGTCGGGAGGCTACACCTTC | CSTVYQSGGYTF
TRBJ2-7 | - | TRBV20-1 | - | TGCAGTGCTAGTAAACAGGCGGTCAACGAGCAGTACTTC | CSASKQAVNEQYF
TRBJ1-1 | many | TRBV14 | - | TGTGCCAGCAGCCAAGAACGGGGGAGCACTGAAGCTTTCTTT | CASSQERGSTEAFF
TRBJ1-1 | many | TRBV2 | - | TGTGCCAGCAGTGATACGGCGGCTATGAACACTGAAGCTTTCTTT | CASSDTAAMNTEAFF
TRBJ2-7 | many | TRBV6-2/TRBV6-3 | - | TGTGCCAGCAGTTACGGCCGGGTTGGCGAGCAGTACTTC | CASSYGRVGEQYF
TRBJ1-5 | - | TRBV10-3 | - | TGTGCCATCAGTGTTGATAATCAGCCCCAGCATTTT | CAISVDNQPQHF
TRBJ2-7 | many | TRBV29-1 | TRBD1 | TGCAGCGTTTCGGACAGGGGTTACGCGCAGTACTTC | CSVSDRGYAQYF
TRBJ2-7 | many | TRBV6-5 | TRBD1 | TGTGCCACGACAGGGAGAACCTACGAGCAGTACTTC | CATTGRTYEQYF
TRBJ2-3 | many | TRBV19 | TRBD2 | TGTGCCAGTAGACTAGCGGGGGGCCAGGATACGCAGTATTTT | CASRLAGGQDTQYF
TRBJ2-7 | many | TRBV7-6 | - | TGTGCCAGCAGCCTAGGACACCGCGACTACGAGCAGTACTTC | CASSLGHRDYEQYF
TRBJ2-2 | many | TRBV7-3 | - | TGTGCCAGCAGCTTAGCGACAGACAGGAACACCGGGGAGCTGTTTTTT | CASSLATDRNTGELFF
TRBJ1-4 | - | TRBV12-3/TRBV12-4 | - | TGTGCCAGCAGTTTAAAGAGTGTACAGGTCGAAAAACTGTTTTTT | CASSLKSVQVEKLFF
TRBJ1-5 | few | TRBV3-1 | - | TGTGCCAGCAGCCATCAGTCACAGGGCCTGGGACAGCCCCAGCATTTT | CASSHQSQGLGQPQHF
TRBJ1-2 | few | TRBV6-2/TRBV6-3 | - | TGTGCCACCCTGAGGGAGGCGAATGGCTACACCTTC | CATLREANGYTF
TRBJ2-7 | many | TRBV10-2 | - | TGCGCCAGCAGTGAGTCGACGGGAAGGGCCGAGCAGTACTTC | CASSESTGRAEQYF
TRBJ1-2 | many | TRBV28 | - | TGTGCCAGCCGCGGACCCCAGGGGATGAGCTATGGCTACACCTTC | CASRGPQGMSYGYTF
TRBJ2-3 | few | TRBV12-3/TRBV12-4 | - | TGTGCCAGCAGCCCGGGTCCGGGAGTAGATACGCAGTATTTT | CASSPGPGVDTQYF
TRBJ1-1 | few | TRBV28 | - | TGTGCCAGCCTCCGGGGGAACACTGAAGCTTTCTTT | CASLRGNTEAFF
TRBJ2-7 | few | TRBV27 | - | TGTGCCAGCAGTTTTTCCGGGCCCTACGAGCAGTACTTC | CASSFSGPYEQYF
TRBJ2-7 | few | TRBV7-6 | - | TGTGCCAGCAGCCCCTCCCTTGCGCGGTTTTCCGAGCAGTACTTC | CASSPSLARFSEQYF
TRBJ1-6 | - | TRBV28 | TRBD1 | TGTGCCAGCAGCCAACCCGACAGGGGCAATTCACCCCTCCACTTT | CASSQPDRGNSPLHF
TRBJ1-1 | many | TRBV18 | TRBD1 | TGTGCCAGCTCACCACCATCACAGGGGAGGGCTGAAGCTTTCTTT | CASSPPSQGRAEAFF
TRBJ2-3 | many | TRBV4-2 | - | TGTGCCAGCGGCTTATCGAAGGCAGATACGCAGTATTTT | CASGLSKADTQYF
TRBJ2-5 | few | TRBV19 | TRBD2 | TGTGCCAGTAGCGGGAGGACCCAAGAGACCCAGTACTTC | CASSGRTQETQYF
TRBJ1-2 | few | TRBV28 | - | TGTGCCAGCAGTTTATCTTATGATGGCTACACCTTC | CASSLSYDGYTF
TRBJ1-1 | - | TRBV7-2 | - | TGTGCCAGCAGCCCTTACACGGCAGACGGAGCTTTCTTT | CASSPYTADGAFF
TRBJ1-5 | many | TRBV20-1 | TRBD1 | TGCAGTGCTGGACAGGGCGAGTCTACTAAGCAGCCCCAGCATTTT | CSAGQGESTKQPQHF
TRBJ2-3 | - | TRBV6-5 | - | TGTGCCTGCAGTTACTATGACCAACGTACGGATACGCAGTATTTT | CACSYYDQRTDTQYF
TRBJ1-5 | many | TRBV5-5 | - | TGTGCCAGCAGCTTCCGCTATGACACCTTTAGCAATCAGCCCCAGCATTTT | CASSFRYDTFSNQPQHF
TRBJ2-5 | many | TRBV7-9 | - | TGTGCCAGCAGTTCCCAAGAGACCCAGTACTTC | CASSSQETQYF
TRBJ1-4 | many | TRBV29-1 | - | TGCAGCGCTTACGTGGGGAAACTGTTTTTT | CSAYVGKLFF
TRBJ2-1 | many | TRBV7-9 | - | TGTGCCAGCAGCCCGGCCCGGGGCTCCTACAATGAGCAGTTCTTC | CASSPARGSYNEQFF
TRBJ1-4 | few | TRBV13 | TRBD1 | TGTGCCAGCAGCTCCAGGGACAGGGATAAAGAAAAACTGTTTTTT | CASSSRDRDKEKLFF
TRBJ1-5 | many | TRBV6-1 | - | TGTGCCAGCGGAAGTGCGGGTAAGGGTAATCAGCCCCAGCATTTT | CASGSAGKGNQPQHF
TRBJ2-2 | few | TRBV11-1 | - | TGTGCCAGCAGCCCCGGTACGGCGCGGGCTAGGAACACCGGGGAGCTGTTTTTT | CASSPGTARARNTGELFF
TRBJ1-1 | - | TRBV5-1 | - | TGCGCCAGCAGCTTGGCCTTTGGACGGCTTGAAGCTTTCTTT | CASSLAFGRLEAFF
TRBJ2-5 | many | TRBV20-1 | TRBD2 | TGCAGTGCGCGTACTAGCGACGAGACCCAGTACTTC | CSARTSDETQYF
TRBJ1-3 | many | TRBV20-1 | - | TGCAGTGCTAGAGGGGGGACGGGACGGAACTCTGGAAACACCATATATTTT | CSARGGTGRNSGNTIYF
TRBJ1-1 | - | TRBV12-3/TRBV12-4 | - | TGTGCCAGCAGGCAAACAGTAACTCCTGAAGCTTTCTTT | CASRQTVTPEAFF
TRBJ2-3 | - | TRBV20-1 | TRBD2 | TGCAGTGCCTTCGGGTGGGCTAGCGGGAGCAAGAGCACAGATACGCAGTATTTT | CSAFGWASGSKSTDTQYF
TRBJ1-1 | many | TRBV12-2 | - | TGTGCAAGTCGCTTAGGTGGCTCAAAGAACACTGAAGCTTTCTTT | CASRLGGSKNTEAFF
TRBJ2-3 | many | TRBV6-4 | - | TGTGCCAGCAGTGAACTAGATGGAAATACGCAGTATTTT | CASSELDGNTQYF
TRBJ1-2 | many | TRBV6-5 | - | TGTGCCAGCAGTTACTCAGCAGGGGACAACTATGGCTACACCTTC | CASSYSAGDNYGYTF
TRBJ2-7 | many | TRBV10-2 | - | TGCGCCAGCAGTGAGGCCAGGGCTAACTACGAGCAGTACTTC | CASSEARANYEQYF
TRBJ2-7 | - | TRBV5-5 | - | TGTGCCAGCAGCTTCGGCAGGGCGTACGAGCAGTACTTC | CASSFGRAYEQYF
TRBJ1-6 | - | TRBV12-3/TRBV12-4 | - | TGTGCCAGCTCGGGACTGGGGAATTCACCCCTCCACTTT | CASSGLGNSPLHF
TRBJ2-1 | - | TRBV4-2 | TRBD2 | TGTGCCAGCAGCCTGGGCCCGACTAGCGGGAGTATGGGTGAGCAGTTCTTC | CASSLGPTSGSMGEQFF
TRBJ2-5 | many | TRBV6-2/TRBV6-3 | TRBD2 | TGTGCCAGCAGCCCCGGATGGGGGATGGGAGGGCAAGAGACCCAGTACTTC | CASSPGWGMGGQETQYF
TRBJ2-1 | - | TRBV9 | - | TGTGCCAGCAGCGCTGATTGGGTATCTGAGCAGTTCTTC | CASSADWVSEQFF
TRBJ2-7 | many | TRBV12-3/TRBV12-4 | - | TGTGCCAGCAGTTTCGCAGGCTCCTACGAGCAGTACTTC | CASSFAGSYEQYF
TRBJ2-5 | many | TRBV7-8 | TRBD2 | TGTGCCAGCAGTACAAGGGCTTTAACTAGCCTTACTCCGGGGGGGACTCAGTACTTC | CASSTRALTSLTPGGTQYF
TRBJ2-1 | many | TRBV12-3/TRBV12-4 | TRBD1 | TGTGCCAGCAGTTTGGCACAGGGGCACAATGAGCAGTTCTTC | CASSLAQGHNEQFF
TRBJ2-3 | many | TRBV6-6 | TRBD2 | TGTGCCAGCAGTTATAGCGGGAGCACAGATACGCAGTATTTT | CASSYSGSTDTQYF
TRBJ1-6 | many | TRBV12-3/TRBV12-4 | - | TGTGCCAGCAGCCGACGCAGAGATTCACCCCTCCACTTT | CASSRRRDSPLHF
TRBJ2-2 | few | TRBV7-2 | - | TGTGCCAGCAGCAGACAGAACACCGGGGAGCTGTTTTTT | CASSRQNTGELFF
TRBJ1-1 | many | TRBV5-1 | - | TGCGCCAGCAGCTTGGCCCAGGCGGGTTATAAAACTGAAGCTTTCTTT | CASSLAQAGYKTEAFF